The clone carrying this T cell receptor gamma chain was seen more than once but under ten times. Its antigen is not identified. This entry belongs to a study of Vδ1+ human thymocytes. Findings and limits, study-wide: Highly polyclonal TRG and TRD repertoires with Gaussian CDR3 length distributions appeared in thymus. Unlike peripheral blood Vdelta1+ controls, thymic delta-chain sequences included 20% to 25% Vdelta2 and few Vdelta3.

After alphabeta T cell depletion, CD3+ Vdelta1+ Vdelta2- thymocytes were sorted. Between roughly 98% and 99.6% of sorted thymocytes were Vdelta1+. RNA was extracted from the cells and then reverse transcribed. CDR3 amplicons came from multiplex PCR with pooled V-gene forward and constant-region reverse primers. TCRdb reprocessed the multiplex PCR reads through CATT. This sample has roughly 11,000 gamma-chain clones, with around 45% found just once. This CDR3 region has 13 residues. V was pared by 0 bases and J by 4 bases, with 3 bases of the junction left unmatched. The germline V gene encodes CDR1 GITISATS and CDR2 ISYDGTV (reference sequence).

The chain uses TRGV9 and TRGJ1 or TRGJ2. Sequencing was done on a sample of Vdelta1+ gamma-delta thymocytes from the thymus. Subset described: FACS-sorted CD3+ TCRalphabeta- TCRVdelta1+ TCRVdelta2- thymocytes. The receptor comes from a boy less than two years old who had congenital heart surgery. The CDR3 protein is CALWEVMYYKKLF. Written as DNA, the CDR3 is TGTGCCTTGTGGGAGGTGATGTATTATAAGAAACTCTTT.